The 10 T cell receptor beta chains listed next were all sequenced from one sample in a study of cytomegalovirus exposure and HLA in healthy donors. The primer mix had 60 Vbeta and 13 Jbeta primers. This table comes from immunoSEQ multiplex PCR, and its TCRdb copy is limited to in-frame clones, with some not included. The table shows around 140,000 clones, with 79% occurring only once. Sequenced material: PBMCs. These receptors all stem from a male donor in good health and CMV-seronegative.

V and J are TRBV29-1 and TRBJ2-5, with a weak D call TRBD2 (7 bases). CDR3 size: 13 residues. Deletions cut 6 bases from V and 3 bases from J, with 14 bases between. Germline-derived CDR1 and CDR2 are SQVTM and ANQGSEA. CDR3 residues: CSVGTGGKETQYF. The CDR3 bases are TGCAGCGTAGGAACGGGGGGCAAAGAGACCCAGTACTTC.

The chain links TRBV11-2 to TRBJ2-5; TRBD2 agrees at 12 bases. The germline gives CDR1 SGHAT, CDR2 FQNNGV. The CDR3 sequence is 18 residues long. V lost 1 base to trimming and J lost 1 base; unmatched junction nucleotides: 7. CDR3 DNA: TGTGCCAGCAGCTTAGGTCCCCAGACTAGCGGGGGCCAAGAGACCCAGTACTTC. It yields the protein CASSLGPQTSGGQETQYF.

In this sample, this clone turned up once. V is TRBV5-4 and J is TRBJ2-1, with 10 bases that match TRBD1. The CDR3 spans 15 residues. Germline CDR1 is SGHNT and CDR2 is YYREEE (reference sequence). V lost 3 bases and J lost 10; bases outside the gene matches: 10. This CDR3 is CASSSRDRGDVEQFF. For the CDR3, the DNA is TGTGCCAGCAGCTCCCGGGACAGGGGAGACGTAGAGCAGTTCTTC.

This chain joins TRBV10-3 and TRBJ2-7; 8 nucleotides line up with TRBD1. Germline V gives CDR1 ENHRY, CDR2 SYGVKD. The CDR3 is made up of 13 amino acids. After removal of 10 bases from V and 2 bases from J, the junction contained 7 bases not matched to a gene. CDR3 nucleotide sequence: TGTGCCACAAGACAGGGGCTAGCCTACGAGCAGTACTTC. Its protein product is CATRQGLAYEQYF.

This clone was recorded once. The chain links TRBV5-4 to TRBJ2-5, with D possibly being TRBD1 (6 bases). The DNA end is more similar to TRBJ2-7, so the J call may be wrong. The CDR3 is 13 residues long. CDR1 is SGHNT, CDR2 YYREEE, per germline (reference sequence). CDR3 sequence reads: CASSVGQYYEQYF. CDR3 coding DNA: TGTGCCAGCAGTGTCGGACAGTATTACGAGCAGTACTTC.

The chain employs TRBV12-5 and TRBJ2-7, with TRBD1 identical over 9 bases. Germline V gene sequence: CDR1 LGHNT, CDR2 FRNRAP. Unmatched junction bases numbered 5, after V lost 5 bases and J lost 3 bases. The CDR3 is made up of 14 amino acids. CDR3 in amino acids: CASGPGTGFYEQYF. CDR3 nucleotide sequence: TGTGCTAGTGGTCCCGGGACAGGGTTCTACGAGCAGTACTTC.

The genes are TRBV11-3 and TRBJ2-7; D call uncertain. CDR1 is SGHNT and CDR2 is YENEEA in the germline V gene. V lost 0 bases to trimming and J lost 3 bases, with 12 bases between them. CDR3 length: 15 residues. DNA of the CDR3: TGTGCCAGCAGCTTAGACCGTTGGCCCAGCTACGAGCAGTACTTC. Residues: CASSLDRWPSYEQYF.

The CDR3 is CASSLTGLEGNQPQHF. Written as DNA, the CDR3 is TGTGCCAGCTCACTAACAGGGTTAGAGGGCAATCAGCCCCAGCATTTT. The chain uses TRBV18 and TRBJ1-5; a possible D gene is TRBD1 (6 bases). V was pared by 4 bases and J by 2 bases, with 15 bases between. Germline assignment: CDR1 KGHSH and CDR2 LQKENI. The CDR3 covers 16 residues.

This chain joins TRBV7-2 and TRBJ2-7; 8 bases are shared with TRBD2. The CDR3 contains 16 residues. The germline gives CDR1 SGHTA, CDR2 FQGNSA. The junction had 6 bases not matched to a gene; V was cut back by 1 base and J by 1 base. CDR3 residues: CASSLDGGGTSYEQYF. The CDR3 bases are TGTGCCAGCAGCTTAGACGGCGGGGGGACATCCTACGAGCAGTACTTC.

The chain has TRBV25-1 and TRBJ2-5; a weak D match, TRBD1 (5 bases). The DNA end lines up better with TRBJ2-7; the J call may be wrong. The CDR3 runs to 14 residues. The germline gives CDR1 MGHDK, CDR2 SYGVNS. For the CDR3, the DNA is TGTGCCAGCAGTGAATATCCAGGGTCCCTCGAGCAGTACTTC. Its translation is CASSEYPGSLEQYF.